This T cell receptor beta chain is from a study of T cells in Graves' hyperthyroidism and ophthalmopathy. Study summary: Before treatment of any kind, peripheral blood was taken at initial diagnosis.

Findings and limits, study-wide: Ophthalmopathy could be told apart from stable hyperthyroidism with a 13 V-J model. Blood held most thyroid clonotypes expanded above 0.001 frequency. Onset of ophthalmopathy came a median around 7.1 months after the model predicted it.

CDR1 KGHSH and CDR2 LQKENI come from the germline V gene. Trimming stripped 3 bases from V and 1 base from J, with 9 bases between. This CDR3 contains 14 residues. Concerning this clonotype itself: The antigen is unknown.

Using RNA transcripts as the source, TCR beta CDR3 regions were amplified. Initially, a first-round RT-PCR of the TCR CDR3 employed the HTBI primer set. A single record per CDR3 protein comes from TCRdb applying MiXCR to the multiplex PCR reads. The data show around 300,000 distinct CDR3 sequences, roughly 15% seen once. The source is a woman aged 40 to 50 with Graves' ophthalmopathy. The J gene is TRBJ1-1, the V gene TRBV18; D is unresolved. The source material was blood. This CDR3 reads CASSPRDPNTEAFF. CDR3 bases: TGTGCCAGCTCACCGCGAGATCCGAACACTGAAGCTTTCTTT.